What follows describes a single TCR beta chain. From germline, CDR1 is SNHLY and CDR2 FYNNEI. The CDR3 contains 14 residues. V lost 9 bases to trimming and J lost 2 bases; unmatched junction nucleotides: 5. This sample is part of a study of blood T cell repertoires in COVID-19. The data were produced by immunoSEQ multiplex PCR, yet TCRdb's version contains in-frame clones alone and is incomplete. Among over 25,000 clones listed, around 90% were seen once. The clonotype was recovered from a man in his 70s with acute or convalescent COVID-19. The chain recombines TRBV2 with TRBJ2-2, with 8 positions matching TRBD2. Sequences were obtained from peripheral blood. Here the CDR3 DNA reads TGTGCCAGAACTAGCGGTACAAACACCGGGGAGCTGTTTTTT. Encoded protein: CARTSGTNTGELFF.